This is a list of T cell receptor beta chains from one sample in a study of blood T cell repertoires in COVID-19. Repertoires were generated with immunoSEQ multiplex PCR, while TCRdb's copy carries only in-frame clones and drops some. Here the sample spans a few hundred thousand clones, about 91% being singletons. The sample taken for sequencing was peripheral blood. The source of these receptors is an elderly man with acute or convalescent COVID-19. Both conserved end residues are part of each CDR3. The D gene is left open where the match is weak. Part of the rows lack a size; the others show once, few, many or a class for expanded clones.

cdr3_nt cdr3_aa j_call d_call v_call clone_size
TGCGCCAGCAGCCAAGATTCCGGGACAGGGTTCTCTGGAAACACCATATATTTT CASSQDSGTGFSGNTIYF TRBJ1-3 TRBD1 TRBV4-1 -
TGTGCCAGCAGCTTATCAGACGGACAGGCTTACTACGAGCAGTACTTC CASSLSDGQAYYEQYF TRBJ2-7 TRBD1 TRBV7-9 -
TGTGCCAGCTCACCATCTGACAGGGGCACAGATACGCAGTATTTT CASSPSDRGTDTQYF TRBJ2-3 TRBD1 TRBV18 -
TGTGCCAGCTCACCAACTCGGGACGGGGGGACTGAAGCTTTCTTT CASSPTRDGGTEAFF TRBJ1-1 - TRBV18 -
TGTGCCAGCAGACTTCGAAACATTCAGTACTTC CASRLRNIQYF TRBJ2-4 - TRBV5-5 -
TGTGCCAGCAGTTACTCTAGACAGGTGAACACTGAAGCTTTCTTT CASSYSRQVNTEAFF TRBJ1-1 - TRBV6-5 -
TGTGCCAGTGAGCCCGGGACATCAAACACTGAAGCTTTCTTT CASEPGTSNTEAFF TRBJ1-1 - TRBV3-1/TRBV3-2 -
TGTGCCAGCAGCTTCGTGGACAGGGAGACCTACGAGCAGTACTTC CASSFVDRETYEQYF TRBJ2-7 TRBD1 TRBV5-6 -
TGCGCCAGCAGCTTGGGGCCAGGGGAAACCTACGAGCAGTACTTC CASSLGPGETYEQYF TRBJ2-7 - TRBV5-1 -
TGCGCCAGCAGCCCCCAGACTAGCGGGGGCGCGAACACCGGGGAGCTGTTTTTT CASSPQTSGGANTGELFF TRBJ2-2 TRBD2 TRBV4-3 once
TGTGCCAGCCGGGGTGGGCTCCAGCTGCCGCAGTTCTTC CASRGGLQLPQFF TRBJ2-1 - TRBV3-1/TRBV3-2 -
TGTGCCAGCAAACGGGGGGCGACCAACTATGGCTACACCTTC CASKRGATNYGYTF TRBJ1-2 - TRBV6-5 -
TGTGCCAGCAGCTCGGCGGACAATAATGAAAAACTGTTTTTT CASSSADNNEKLFF TRBJ1-4 - TRBV5-4 -
TGTGCCAGCAGAGCTCAGGGGCAGTCAGATACGCAGTATTTT CASRAQGQSDTQYF TRBJ2-3 - TRBV2 -
TGTGCCAGCAGTCCTAATCAGGGGTCAGAAGCTTTCTTT CASSPNQGSEAFF TRBJ1-1 - TRBV12-3/TRBV12-4 -
TGTGCCAGCAGTTTCGCAGGATATCAGCCCCAGCATTTT CASSFAGYQPQHF TRBJ1-5 - TRBV28 -
TGTGCCAGCAGCTCCCCGGCTAGGGGGAACACTGAAGCTTTCTTT CASSSPARGNTEAFF TRBJ1-1 - TRBV13 -
TGCGCCAGCAGCCCGGAAGCGGGGGGGCCAGAGACCCAGTACTTC CASSPEAGGPETQYF TRBJ2-5 TRBD2 TRBV5-1 -
TGCGCCAGCAGCTTTACCCGGGGTGTACAAGAGACCCAGTACTTC CASSFTRGVQETQYF TRBJ2-5 - TRBV5-1 -
TGTGCCAGCAGCCAGAGGGGGTCCGGGGAGCTGTTTTTT CASSQRGSGELFF TRBJ2-2 - TRBV3-1/TRBV3-2 -
TGTGCCAGCAGCGGCAACAGGATACTCTCTGGGGCCAACGTCCTGACTTTC CASSGNRILSGANVLTF TRBJ2-6 - TRBV11-2 -
TGTGCCAGCAGCTTACGGGACCGGACAGGGTCACCCCTCCACTTT CASSLRDRTGSPLHF TRBJ1-6 TRBD1 TRBV7-8 -
TGTGCCAGCAGCTTGGACCTCACTAGCTACAATGAGCAGTTCTTC CASSLDLTSYNEQFF TRBJ2-1 - TRBV5-4 -
TGCAGCGTGAGGGGACAGCAGAACACTGAAGCTTTCTTT CSVRGQQNTEAFF TRBJ1-1 TRBD1 TRBV29-1 -
TGTGCCAGCAGTTCTAACAGAAACACTGAAGCTTTCTTT CASSSNRNTEAFF TRBJ1-1 - TRBV27 -
TGTGCCAGCAGTTACCTCGCCAGGGTCTCCGGGGAGCTGTTTTTT CASSYLARVSGELFF TRBJ2-2 - TRBV6-5 once
TGTGCCATCAGACTTAACAGGGCGGATGAGCAGTACTTC CAIRLNRADEQYF TRBJ2-7 - TRBV10-3 -
TGTGCCAGTAGGCCTCCGGGGGTGAACACTGAAGCTTTCTTT CASRPPGVNTEAFF TRBJ1-1 - TRBV7-3 -
TGCGCCAGCAGCCAAGATAGACCGACAGGGGGGGATGCTGAAGCTTTCTTT CASSQDRPTGGDAEAFF TRBJ1-1 TRBD1 TRBV4-3 -
TGTGCCAGTAGTCCGATCGGGACAGATCAAGAGACCCAGTACTTC CASSPIGTDQETQYF TRBJ2-5 TRBD1 TRBV19 -
TGTGCCAACCTCGGGTATTTTGATTCACCCCTCCACTTT CANLGYFDSPLHF TRBJ1-6 - TRBV27 -
TGCAGCGTTGCCCGGGGAACGGGGAACACTGAAGCTTTCTTT CSVARGTGNTEAFF TRBJ1-1 - TRBV29-1 -
TGTGCCAGCAGTTTAGGGACAGGGGGAACTTATGGCTACACCTTC CASSLGTGGTYGYTF TRBJ1-2 TRBD1 TRBV28 -
TGTGCCAGCAGCCTCCCGGGAGGATACGAGCAGTACTTC CASSLPGGYEQYF TRBJ2-7 TRBD2 TRBV6-5 -
TGTGCCAGTAACCACGGGAGGAATCAGCCCCAGCATTTT CASNHGRNQPQHF TRBJ1-5 - TRBV19 once
TGCGCCAGCAGGAGGCCTAACACTGAAGCTTTCTTT CASRRPNTEAFF TRBJ1-1 - TRBV5-1 -
TGTGCCAGCAGCTTGACAGTTAACACTGAAGCTTTCTTT CASSLTVNTEAFF TRBJ1-1 - TRBV7-9 -
TGTGCCAGCAGCTTCGATTTGAGGGCGGATGGAAACACCATATATTTT CASSFDLRADGNTIYF TRBJ1-3 - TRBV5-5 -
TGTGCCAGCAGTGAAGTTATTGAAGAGACCCAGTACTTC CASSEVIEETQYF TRBJ2-5 - TRBV2 -
TGTGCCAGCAGTTACATGGACAGGGGCCGTGGAAACACCATATATTTT CASSYMDRGRGNTIYF TRBJ1-3 TRBD1 TRBV6-2/TRBV6-3 -
TGTGCCAGTAGTATCCCCGGACGGGGGGCAGAGACCCAGTACTTC CASSIPGRGAETQYF TRBJ2-5 - TRBV19 -
TGTGCCAGCTCACCACCTCTAGCGGGAGGCGCGAGGGCCCCCTACGAGCAGTACTTC CASSPPLAGGARAPYEQYF TRBJ2-7 TRBD2 TRBV18 -
TGTGCCAGCAGCCGGGGGGCTAAAGGCAATCAGCCCCAGCATTTT CASSRGAKGNQPQHF TRBJ1-5 - TRBV11-2 -
TGCAGTGCTAGTGGGGGGCGTAGCATATTCGAAGCTTTCTTT CSASGGRSIFEAFF TRBJ1-1 - TRBV20-1 -
TGTGCCAGCAGTTCCCCGGGACTAGCGGGAGGAGGGACCTACGAGCAGTACTTC CASSSPGLAGGGTYEQYF TRBJ2-7 TRBD2 TRBV28 -
TGTGCCACCAGTGATGGGGACAGGGTGAACACTGAAGCTTTCTTT CATSDGDRVNTEAFF TRBJ1-1 TRBD1 TRBV24-1 -
TGTGCCAGTAGTGATAATAGCGGGAGTCGAGAGACCCAGTACTTC CASSDNSGSRETQYF TRBJ2-5 TRBD2 TRBV19 -
TGCGCCAGCAGCGATGACTCTTACCAAGAGACCCAGTACTTC CASSDDSYQETQYF TRBJ2-5 - TRBV5-1 -
TGCGCCAGCAGCCAAGATCTTACAGCCGGGGGCTATGGCTACACCTTC CASSQDLTAGGYGYTF TRBJ1-2 - TRBV4-3 -